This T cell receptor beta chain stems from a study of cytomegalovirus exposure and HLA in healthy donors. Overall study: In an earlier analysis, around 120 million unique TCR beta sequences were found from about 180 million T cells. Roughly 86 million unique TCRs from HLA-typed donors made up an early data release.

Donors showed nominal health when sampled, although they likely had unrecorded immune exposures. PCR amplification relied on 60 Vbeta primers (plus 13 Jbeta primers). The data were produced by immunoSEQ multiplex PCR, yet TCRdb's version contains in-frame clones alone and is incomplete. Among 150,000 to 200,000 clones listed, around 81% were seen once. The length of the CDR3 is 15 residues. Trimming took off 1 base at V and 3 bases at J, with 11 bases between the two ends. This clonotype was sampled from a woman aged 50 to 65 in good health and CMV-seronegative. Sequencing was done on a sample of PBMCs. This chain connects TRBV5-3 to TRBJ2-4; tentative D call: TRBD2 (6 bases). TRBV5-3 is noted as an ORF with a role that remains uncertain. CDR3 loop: CARSLRGGDKNIQYF. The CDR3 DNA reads TGTGCCAGAAGCTTGAGGGGCGGGGACAAAAACATTCAGTACTTC.